This is a list of T cell receptor beta chains from one sample in a study of blood T cell repertoires in COVID-19. Sequencing was performed with immunoSEQ multiplex PCR; in TCRdb, only in-frame clones are kept and a portion is missing. The sample shows more than 250,000 clones, roughly 88% of them seen only once. Sequencing used peripheral blood. These receptors came from a human donor in a cohort sampled during active COVID-19. Each CDR3 is given with its conserved first and last residue. Each record gives: D gene, V gene, clone size, J gene, CDR3 protein, CDR3 DNA. A D gene is named only where the DNA matches it firmly. For some rows the clone size is stated as once, few or many, or as a class when expanded; others skip it.

D gene: TRBD2; V gene: TRBV18; clone size: once; J gene: TRBJ2-7; CDR3 protein: CASSPVRTRAHEQYF; CDR3 DNA: TGTGCCAGCTCACCAGTTAGGACTAGAGCACACGAGCAGTACTTC
D gene: TRBD1; V gene: TRBV6-6; clone size: once; J gene: TRBJ1-2; CDR3 protein: CASSPERRTGALLLPSMGYTF; CDR3 DNA: TGTGCCAGCAGTCCCGAGAGGCGAACAGGGGCACTGCTTCTCCCTTCTATGGGCTACACCTTC
D gene: TRBD2; V gene: TRBV9; clone size: .; J gene: TRBJ2-7; CDR3 protein: CASSVASSGSTYEQYF; CDR3 DNA: TGTGCCAGCAGCGTAGCGTCTAGCGGGAGTACGTACGAGCAGTACTTC
D gene: .; V gene: TRBV7-9; clone size: .; J gene: TRBJ2-3; CDR3 protein: CASSLGVGGTDTQYF; CDR3 DNA: TGTGCCAGCAGCTTAGGTGTCGGAGGCACAGATACGCAGTATTTT
D gene: TRBD1; V gene: TRBV5-1; clone size: .; J gene: TRBJ2-2; CDR3 protein: CASSLLTGGNTGELFF; CDR3 DNA: TGCGCCAGCAGCTTACTGACAGGGGGAAACACCGGGGAGCTGTTTTTT
D gene: TRBD1; V gene: TRBV14; clone size: .; J gene: TRBJ1-6; CDR3 protein: CASSPTGKTYNSPLHF; CDR3 DNA: TGTGCCAGCAGCCCGACAGGGAAAACCTATAATTCACCCCTCCACTTT
D gene: .; V gene: TRBV27; clone size: .; J gene: TRBJ2-7; CDR3 protein: CASSLVAWAVEQYF; CDR3 DNA: TGTGCCAGCAGTTTGGTCGCATGGGCTGTAGAGCAGTACTTC
D gene: .; V gene: TRBV12-3/TRBV12-4; clone size: once; J gene: TRBJ2-7; CDR3 protein: CASSLRGAGEQYF; CDR3 DNA: TGTGCCAGCAGTTTACGCGGGGCGGGTGAGCAGTACTTC
D gene: TRBD2; V gene: TRBV5-1; clone size: .; J gene: TRBJ2-2; CDR3 protein: CASSLPSGRAVGELFF; CDR3 DNA: TGCGCCAGCAGCTTGCCAAGCGGGAGGGCCGTCGGGGAGCTGTTTTTT
D gene: .; V gene: TRBV6-2/TRBV6-3; clone size: .; J gene: TRBJ1-2; CDR3 protein: CASNPTGNHGYTF; CDR3 DNA: TGTGCCAGCAACCCTACAGGGAACCATGGCTACACCTTC
D gene: TRBD2; V gene: TRBV2; clone size: once; J gene: TRBJ2-1; CDR3 protein: CASSGLAGGSEQFF; CDR3 DNA: TGTGCCAGCAGTGGACTAGCGGGAGGTAGTGAGCAGTTCTTC
D gene: TRBD1; V gene: TRBV6-5; clone size: .; J gene: TRBJ2-7; CDR3 protein: CASSSGTGIYYEQYF; CDR3 DNA: TGTGCCAGCAGTTCCGGGACAGGGATCTACTACGAGCAGTACTTC
D gene: .; V gene: TRBV4-3; clone size: .; J gene: TRBJ2-7; CDR3 protein: CASSQDGREDEQYF; CDR3 DNA: TGCGCCAGCAGCCAAGATGGCAGGGAGGACGAGCAGTACTTC
D gene: TRBD1; V gene: TRBV27; clone size: .; J gene: TRBJ1-6; CDR3 protein: CASSRGQGAISSPLHF; CDR3 DNA: TGTGCCAGCAGCCGGGGACAGGGCGCGATAAGTTCACCCCTCCACTTT
D gene: TRBD2; V gene: TRBV19; clone size: .; J gene: TRBJ2-1; CDR3 protein: CASSIDASGRTTNEQFF; CDR3 DNA: TGTGCCAGTAGTATAGATGCGAGCGGGAGAACTACCAATGAGCAGTTCTTC
D gene: .; V gene: TRBV6-1; clone size: .; J gene: TRBJ2-7; CDR3 protein: CASSEGREQYF; CDR3 DNA: TGTGCCAGCAGTGAAGGGCGGGAGCAGTACTTC
D gene: TRBD1; V gene: TRBV7-2; clone size: few; J gene: TRBJ1-2; CDR3 protein: CASSPDRGGYGYTF; CDR3 DNA: TGTGCCAGCAGCCCAGACAGGGGGGGCTATGGCTACACCTTC
D gene: TRBD1; V gene: TRBV27; clone size: once; J gene: TRBJ1-2; CDR3 protein: CASSATGRRSYGYTF; CDR3 DNA: TGTGCCAGCAGTGCGACAGGGAGGAGAAGCTATGGCTACACCTTC
D gene: TRBD1; V gene: TRBV7-8; clone size: .; J gene: TRBJ1-1; CDR3 protein: CASSLEGQGISEAFF; CDR3 DNA: TGTGCCAGCAGCTTGGAGGGACAGGGAATATCTGAAGCTTTCTTT
D gene: TRBD1; V gene: TRBV3-1/TRBV3-2; clone size: .; J gene: TRBJ1-5; CDR3 protein: CASSQDEGGASSGQPQHF; CDR3 DNA: TGTGCCAGCAGCCAAGACGAAGGGGGCGCGAGTTCGGGTCAGCCCCAGCATTTT
D gene: .; V gene: TRBV4-2; clone size: once; J gene: TRBJ1-3; CDR3 protein: CASSQEEDSTGNTIYF; CDR3 DNA: TGTGCCAGCAGCCAAGAAGAGGATTCAACTGGAAACACCATATATTTT
D gene: .; V gene: TRBV6-6; clone size: .; J gene: TRBJ1-2; CDR3 protein: CASSYSATVEGYTF; CDR3 DNA: TGTGCCAGCAGTTACTCCGCGACAGTTGAAGGCTACACCTTC
D gene: TRBD1; V gene: TRBV13; clone size: .; J gene: TRBJ1-1; CDR3 protein: CASSLGTGQGRGNTEAFF; CDR3 DNA: TGTGCCAGCAGCTTAGGTACGGGACAGGGGCGGGGGAACACTGAAGCTTTCTTT
D gene: .; V gene: TRBV19; clone size: .; J gene: TRBJ1-4; CDR3 protein: CASNGRSDEKLFF; CDR3 DNA: TGTGCCAGTAATGGGCGTTCCGATGAAAAACTGTTTTTT
D gene: .; V gene: TRBV10-3; clone size: .; J gene: TRBJ2-7; CDR3 protein: CAINLPDSPSYEQYF; CDR3 DNA: TGTGCCATCAACCTCCCGGACTCCCCCTCCTACGAGCAGTACTTC